The present T cell receptor (beta chain) was sequenced within a study of T-cell memory formation after mild COVID-19. Study details: Largely, TCR clusters stayed within a single donor.

TCRdb analysed the 5' RACE reads with MiXCR anew, one entry per CDR3 protein. Among some 450,000 distinct CDR3 sequences listed, roughly 17% were seen once. Broader study findings: Several responding clones turned up in pre-infection memory, indicating that cross-reactive memory may have taken part. Still unconfirmed is whether the second-wave clones peaking on day 37 recognized SARS-CoV-2. Clones that contracted from day 15 to 85 had balanced CD4/CD8; later expanders were CD4+ biased.

This clonotype was observed at least ten times. Its antigen is as yet unknown. Per the germline V gene, CDR1 is MGHRA and CDR2 is YSYEKL. Trimming left V 7 bases short and J 5 bases short, with 20 bases between. The CDR3 consists of 16 residues. This TCR was recovered from a man younger than 35 who had mild COVID-19 (a few samples of this study predate the infection). Cell type and time point are not known. What was sequenced was PBMCs or a T cell subset sorted from them (not recorded which). The chain carries TRBV4-1 and TRBJ1-4; D is ambiguous. Here the CDR3 reads CASNLEMQRRNEKLFF. As DNA, the CDR3 is TGCGCCAGCAACCTAGAGATGCAGAGGCGGAATGAAAAACTGTTTTTT.